The 11 T cell receptor beta chains given below trace back to one sample, sequenced in a study of beta chain features in type 1 diabetes. Every bit of the isolated RNA underwent reverse transcription, so sequencing read expressed TCRB transcripts. The data were produced by immunoSEQ multiplex PCR, yet TCRdb's version contains in-frame clones alone and is incomplete. The sample has roughly 380,000 clones, roughly a fifth seen once. Sample: naive CD4+ T cells from blood. All receptors derive from a woman between 18 and 29 years old in good health.

In DNA, the CDR3 is TGTGCCTGGAGTCCAGGGGAGAACACTGAAGCTTTCTTT. This codes for CAWSPGENTEAFF. The rearrangement links TRBV30 to TRBJ1-1, with D possibly matching TRBD1 (6 bases). The CDR3 is 13 amino acids. Germline V gene lookup returns CDR1 GTSNPN and CDR2 SVGIG (reference sequence). V lost 2 bases and J lost 1, with 8 bases in between.

In its sample, this clone was seen a few times. V gene TRBV29-1 combines with J gene TRBJ2-1; no firm D call. V lost 7 bases, J lost 5 bases, and 21 bases lay in between. The V gene's germline CDR1 is SQVTM and CDR2 ANQGSEA. The CDR3 sequence is 15 residues long. The CDR3 spells CSATPAEAFNNEQFF. The CDR3 DNA sequence: TGCAGCGCTACTCCTGCCGAGGCCTTTAACAATGAGCAGTTCTTC.

This chain joins TRBV9 and TRBJ2-3; D unresolved. CDR3 length equals 15 residues. CDR1 is SGDLS, CDR2 YYNGEE, per germline. Trimming cost V 0 bases and J 0 bases, with 8 bases left between them. The CDR3 spells CASSVGLVSTDTQYF. Written as DNA, the CDR3 is TGTGCCAGCAGCGTAGGGCTGGTAAGCACAGATACGCAGTATTTT.

This chain connects TRBV5-4 to TRBJ2-5, with 9 bases identical to TRBD1. The length of the CDR3 is 16 residues. J gave up 5 bases and V 1 base, and 9 bases lay outside the gene matches. Looked up from germline, CDR1 is SGHNT and CDR2 is YYREEE (reference sequence). The CDR3 reads CASSLSSGQGEETQYF. The CDR3, as DNA: TGTGCCAGCAGCTTGAGTTCGGGACAGGGTGAGGAGACCCAGTACTTC.

The chain's CDR3 is CASSLQGNTEAFF. The CDR3 nucleotides read TGTGCCAGCAGTCTACAGGGGAACACTGAAGCTTTCTTT. This chain uses TRBV25-1 with TRBJ1-1, with a tentative D call TRBD1 (6 bases). V was cut by 5 bases and J by 1 base, with 8 bases left in between. Germline values: CDR1 MGHDK, CDR2 SYGVNS. This CDR3 contains 13 residues.

This clone was recorded only once. The chain joins TRBV30 to TRBJ2-3, with 9 bases identical to TRBD1. Germline V gene lookup returns CDR1 GTSNPN and CDR2 SVGIG (reference sequence). This CDR3 is built from 14 residues. V gave up 8 bases and J gave up 6 bases; unmatched junction bases: 12. For the CDR3, the DNA is TGTGCCGAAGGGACAGGGACTTTTCCGGATACGCAGTATTTT. It specifies CAEGTGTFPDTQYF. The full variable domain, rest sourced from reference TRBV30 and TRBJ2-3, is SQTIHQWPATLVQPVGSPLSLECTVEGTSNPNLYWYRQAAGRGLQLLFYSVGIGQISSEVPQNLSASRPQDRQFILSSKKLLLSDSGFYLCAEGTGTFPDTQYFGPGTRLTVL.

This chain joins TRBV6-5 and TRBJ2-7, with D possibly TRBD1 on 6 matching bases. The CDR3 consists of 13 residues. Looked up from germline, CDR1 is MNHEY and CDR2 is SVGAGI. The V end was cut by 4 bases, the J end by 2 bases, with 9 bases between. The DNA of the CDR3 is TGTGCCAGCAGTTGGTCAGGGGCCTACGAGCAGTACTTC. Protein product: CASSWSGAYEQYF.

This rearrangement joins TRBV30 to TRBJ2-5; 12 nucleotides line up with TRBD1. Germline CDR1 GTSNPN, CDR2 SVGIG (reference sequence). Unmatched junction bases numbered 5, after V lost 7 bases and J lost 5 bases. The CDR3 sequence is 13 residues long. CDR3 bases: TGTGCCTCCCGGGACAGGGGGCTGGAGACCCAGTACTTC. Protein sequence: CASRDRGLETQYF.

CDR3 residues: CASSLDPAGELFF. In nucleotides, the CDR3 is TGCGCCAGCAGCTTGGACCCAGCCGGGGAGCTGTTTTTT. This chain joins TRBV5-1 and TRBJ2-2; no firm D call. CDR1 SGHRS and CDR2 YFSETQ come from the germline V gene. The CDR3 covers 13 residues. V lost 0 bases and J 6 bases, leaving 6 bases between the germline ends.

This clone was seen more than once but under ten times. V and J are TRBV5-6 and TRBJ2-7; D not resolved. CDR1 and CDR2 from the germline V gene are SGHDT and YYEEEE. V shed 1 base and J shed 0 bases, with 8 bases lying between them. There are 14 residues in the CDR3. The DNA for the CDR3 is TGTGCCAGCAGCTTGCCCCGGGTCTCCTACGAGCAGTACTTC. It yields the protein CASSLPRVSYEQYF.

The chain links TRBV7-6 to TRBJ1-2, with TRBD1 as a possible D gene (6 bases). Trimming pared 6 bases from V and 6 bases from J, leaving 20 bases between. In germline, CDR1 is SGHVS, CDR2 FNYEAQ. This CDR3 region has 15 residues. The CDR3: CASRIRGTPRDGYTF. CDR3 DNA sequence: TGTGCCAGCAGGATTAGGGGGACACCTCGCGATGGCTACACCTTC.